The 27 T cell receptor beta chains listed next were all sequenced from one sample in a study of T cell responses to AZD1222 COVID-19 vaccine. This table comes from immunoSEQ multiplex PCR, and its TCRdb copy is limited to in-frame clones, with some not included. The data show under 150,000 clones, approximately 93% seen once. The starting material was peripheral blood, obtained on day 0 of AZD1222 vaccination. Receptors originate from an adult in good health.

This rearrangement joins TRBV7-9 to TRBJ2-7, with D uncertain. The germline V gene encodes CDR1 SEHNR and CDR2 FQNEAQ (reference sequence). CDR3 length equals 12 residues. Trimming removed 4 bases at V and 2 bases at J, with 6 bases between. CDR3 amino acids: CASSSFPYEQYF. The CDR3 coding sequence is TGTGCCAGCAGCTCTTTTCCCTACGAGCAGTACTTC.

V is TRBV10-3 and J is TRBJ1-1; TRBD1 is a possible D gene (5 bases). V dropped 7 bases and J dropped 0 bases, with 15 bases sitting between them. The germline V gene encodes CDR1 ENHRY and CDR2 SYGVKD. This CDR3 contains 15 residues. In nucleotides, the CDR3 is TGTGCCATCAACCCAGGGTTTGGGATGAACACTGAAGCTTTCTTT. It translates to CAINPGFGMNTEAFF.

The chain recombines TRBV24-1 with TRBJ2-2; 12 nucleotides line up with TRBD2. With V trimmed by 1 base and J by 4 bases, 12 bases remained unmatched. Germline-derived CDR1 and CDR2 are KGHDR and SFDVKD. CDR3 size: 20 residues. Written as DNA, the CDR3 is TGTGCCACCAGTGATTTAAGCCGCCTAGCGGGAGGGCAGGCCACCGGGGAGCTGTTTTTT. This gives the protein CATSDLSRLAGGQATGELFF.

CDR3 region: CASSPQQLAKNIQYF. The CDR3 DNA follows: TGTGCCAGCAGTCCCCAACAGCTAGCCAAAAACATTCAGTACTTC. The chain uses TRBV28 and TRBJ2-4; the D is unclear. Germline assignment: CDR1 MDHEN and CDR2 SYDVKM. Trimming took off 5 bases at V and 0 bases at J, with 11 bases between the two ends. This CDR3 has 15 amino acids.

The chain uses TRBV28 and TRBJ1-2; possible D gene TRBD1, 6 bases. This CDR3 has 15 amino acids. The germline CDR1 and CDR2 sequences are MDHEN and SYDVKM. Trimming removed 2 bases at V and 7 bases at J, with 17 bases between. The CDR3 region has the DNA TGTGCCAGCAGTTTAACCCTATCAGGGGTACGTGGCTACACCTTC. Its translation: CASSLTLSGVRGYTF.

Only one count was recorded for this clone. The V call is TRBV4-1, the J call TRBJ2-3, with D possibly matching TRBD2 (6 bases). The V end lost 2 bases, the J end lost 3 bases, and 18 bases lay between the germline ends. This CDR3 has 17 amino acids. The germline gives CDR1 MGHRA, CDR2 YSYEKL. CDR3 amino acids: CASSQRPRLEATDTQYF. Here the CDR3 DNA reads TGCGCCAGCAGCCAACGGCCGAGACTAGAAGCAACAGATACGCAGTATTTT.

CDR3 region: CASSHDTMNTEAFF. The DNA for the CDR3 is TGTGCCAGCAGCCACGACACCATGAACACTGAAGCTTTCTTT. The rearrangement links TRBV7-9 to TRBJ1-1; no definite D call. This CDR3 contains 14 residues. V was pared by 5 bases and J by 0 bases, with 10 bases between. CDR1 SEHNR and CDR2 FQNEAQ come from the germline V gene (reference sequence). The variable domain in full, completed from reference TRBV7-9 and TRBJ1-1, reads DTGVSQNPRHKITKRGQNVTFRCDPISEHNRLYWYRQTLGQGPEFLTYFQNEAQLEKSRLLSDRFSAERPKGSFSTLEIQRTEQGDSAMYLCASSHDTMNTEAFFGQGTRLTVV.

The rearrangement joins TRBV5-1 to TRBJ1-1, with TRBD1 matching 7 bases. This CDR3 has 17 amino acids. In germline, CDR1 is SGHRS, CDR2 YFSETQ. Unmatched junction bases numbered 13, after V lost 5 bases and J lost 0 bases. The CDR3 nucleotides read TGCGCCAGCAGAATTGGTGGGTCGGGACAGATGAACACTGAAGCTTTCTTT. Protein: CASRIGGSGQMNTEAFF.

This chain links TRBV5-3 with TRBJ1-5, with TRBD1 matching over 7 bases. TRBV5-3 is sorted into the ORF group, with uncertain function. Trimming took 4 bases from V and 4 from J; bases not matched to a gene: 5. The CDR3 length is 14 residues. The CDR3 region is CARSAPQGNQPQHF. CDR3 nucleotide sequence: TGTGCCAGAAGCGCCCCACAGGGGAATCAGCCCCAGCATTTT.

This chain links TRBV2 with TRBJ2-1, with TRBD2 as a possible D gene (5 bases). The CDR3 sequence is 11 residues long. From germline, CDR1 is SNHLY and CDR2 FYNNEI. The V gene lost 0 bases and the J gene lost 15 bases, with 9 bases spanning the gap. In DNA form, the CDR3 reads TGTGCCAGCAGTGAAGCAATAGCGTGGTTCTTC. Amino acid sequence: CASSEAIAWFF.

The chain uses TRBV5-1 and TRBJ1-5; D is unclear. The CDR3 has 15 amino acids. The V and J ends lost 1 base and 0 bases respectively, with 8 bases between them. The V gene's germline CDR1 is SGHRS and CDR2 YFSETQ. The CDR3 region is CASSLNTDSNQPQHF. CDR3 DNA sequence: TGCGCCAGCAGCTTGAATACAGATAGCAATCAGCCCCAGCATTTT.

The rearrangement joins TRBV15 to TRBJ2-1; possible D gene TRBD2, 5 bases. The CDR3 has 13 amino acids. V gave up 0 bases and J gave up 7 bases, with 7 bases separating them. The germline V gene encodes CDR1 LNHNV and CDR2 YYDKDF (reference sequence). In nucleotides, the CDR3 is TGTGCCACCAGCAGAGAAGCGGCTAATGAGCAGTTCTTC. Protein: CATSREAANEQFF.

The chain employs TRBV27 and TRBJ2-3; no clear D gene. Germline V gene sequence: CDR1 MNHEY, CDR2 SMNVEV (reference sequence). V dropped 0 bases and J dropped 2 bases, with 15 bases sitting between them. The CDR3 contains 17 residues. The CDR3 nucleotides read TGTGCCAGCAGTTTATCGGCCCCGACCTGGTACACAGATACGCAGTATTTT. This encodes CASSLSAPTWYTDTQYF.

This sequence joins TRBV11-2 and TRBJ2-2; no clear D. The V gene's germline CDR1 is SGHAT and CDR2 FQNNGV. Trimming stripped 1 base from V and 6 bases from J, with 9 bases between. The CDR3 sequence is 14 residues long. In nucleotides, the CDR3 is TGTGCCAGCAGCTTAGTCGTGATTGCCGGGGAGCTGTTTTTT. It translates to CASSLVVIAGELFF.

This clone was seen a few times. This sequence joins TRBV19 and TRBJ2-7, with 10 bases identical to TRBD1. Germline CDR1 reads LNHDA; CDR2 reads SQIVND (reference sequence). V lost 3 bases to trimming and J lost 1 base; unmatched junction nucleotides: 6. The CDR3 has 16 residues. The CDR3 DNA reads TGTGCCAGTAGTATTTTAGTGGGACAGGGGTCCTACGAGCAGTACTTC. Its protein is CASSILVGQGSYEQYF.

This chain connects TRBV11-3 to TRBJ2-1; no reliable D call. Trimming left V 3 bases short and J 4 bases short, with 7 bases between. Germline V gene data show CDR1 as SGHNT and CDR2 as YENEEA. The CDR3 runs to 13 residues. The CDR3 DNA reads TGTGCCAGCAGCTTCGGAAGTTACAATGAGCAGTTCTTC. Translating it yields CASSFGSYNEQFF.

The chain recombines TRBV5-1 with TRBJ2-5, with D maybe TRBD1 (6 bases). The CDR3 contains 13 residues. Germline-derived CDR1 and CDR2 are SGHRS and YFSETQ. Between the trimmed V and J ends, which lost 6 bases and 2 bases, there was a span of 11 bases. The CDR3 spells CASNSDRQETQYF. CDR3 DNA: TGCGCCAGCAACTCGGACAGACAAGAGACCCAGTACTTC.

This clone has only one observation. The chain uses TRBV18 and TRBJ1-3; D is uncertain. Germline V gene sequence: CDR1 KGHSH, CDR2 LQKENI. V shed 6 bases and J shed 4 bases, with 19 bases lying between them. The CDR3 loop spans 16 amino acids. CDR3: CASSSDAQRGGNTIYF. The CDR3 DNA follows: TGTGCCAGCTCCTCGGACGCCCAGAGAGGGGGAAACACCATATATTTT.

In its sample, this clone was seen once. The chain recombines TRBV3-1 (or the pseudogene TRBV3-2) with TRBJ1-6; D is unclear. This CDR3 spans 14 amino acids. Trimming cost V 1 base and J 10 bases, with 11 bases left between them. The germline CDR1 and CDR2 sequences are LGHDT and YNNKEL (reference sequence). CDR3 sequence: CASSQGAVRSPLHF. As DNA, the CDR3 is TGTGCCAGCAGCCAAGGAGCGGTGCGGTCACCCCTCCACTTT.

In its sample, this clone was seen a few times. V and J are TRBV5-1 and TRBJ1-2; 7 bases line up with TRBD1. J lost 4 bases, V lost 0 bases, and 3 bases had no gene match. Germline loops: CDR1 SGHRS, CDR2 YFSETQ. The CDR3 sequence is 14 residues long. This CDR3 is CASSLAPGGYGYTF. The CDR3 DNA follows: TGCGCCAGCAGCTTGGCCCCAGGGGGCTATGGCTACACCTTC.

The chain combines TRBV11-2 with TRBJ1-4; 12 positions match TRBD1. The CDR3 is 14 amino acids. CDR1 and CDR2 (germline): SGHAT, FQNNGV. The V gene end was trimmed by 6 bases and the J gene end by 8 bases; junction bases not matched to a gene: 4. CDR3 amino acids: CASRGQGAGEKLFF. The CDR3 DNA reads TGTGCCAGCAGGGGACAGGGGGCGGGAGAAAAACTGTTTTTT.

V gene TRBV5-1 combines with J gene TRBJ2-2; 7 nucleotides line up with TRBD2. Germline-derived CDR1 and CDR2 are SGHRS and YFSETQ. V lost 4 bases, J lost 2 bases, and 5 bases stayed unmatched. This CDR3 has 15 amino acids. The CDR3, as DNA: TGCGCCAGCAGCCAGAGACTAGCAAACACCGGGGAGCTGTTTTTT. This translates into CASSQRLANTGELFF.

V gene TRBV18 combines with J gene TRBJ1-2, with TRBD1 as a possible D gene (6 bases). Germline CDR1 and CDR2: KGHSH and LQKENI. CDR3 length: 13 residues. V gave up 5 bases and J gave up 3 bases, with 10 bases separating them. CDR3 DNA: TGTGCCAGCTCAGGGGGCCAGGACTATGGCTACACCTTC. Protein product: CASSGGQDYGYTF.

V is TRBV5-6 and J is TRBJ1-1; D is uncertain. The germline CDR1 and CDR2 sequences are SGHDT and YYEEEE. The CDR3 is 15 residues long. V lost 0 bases and J lost 6, with 15 bases in between. The CDR3 DNA reads TGTGCCAGCAGCTTGGATTTCCGACTCGGGCCTGAAGCTTTCTTT. It translates to CASSLDFRLGPEAFF. The complete variable domain, with remaining parts taken from reference TRBV5-6 and TRBJ1-1, reads DAGVTQSPTHLIKTRGQQVTLRCSPKSGHDTVSWYQQALGQGPQFIFQYYEEEERQRGNFPDRFSGHQFPNYSSELNVNALLLGDSALYLCASSLDFRLGPEAFFGQGTRLTVV.

The chain has TRBV29-1 and TRBJ2-6; TRBD1 might be the D (6 bases). The CDR3 runs 14 residues. CDR1 SQVTM and CDR2 ANQGSEA come from the germline V gene. Trimming took off 6 bases at V and 4 bases at J, with 13 bases between the two ends. In DNA, the CDR3 is TGCAGCGTGCCAACAGGGATGGGGGCCAACGTCCTGACTTTC. This sequence encodes CSVPTGMGANVLTF.

This rearrangement joins TRBV27 to TRBJ1-6, with TRBD1 matching over 8 bases. Per the germline V gene, CDR1 is MNHEY and CDR2 is SMNVEV (reference sequence). The CDR3 length is 14 residues. With V trimmed by 2 bases and J by 9 bases, 3 bases remained unmatched. The CDR3 DNA follows: TGTGCCAGCAGTTTACAGGGGGCGATTTCACCCCTCCACTTT. Residues: CASSLQGAISPLHF.

The genes are TRBV30 and TRBJ2-2, with 7 bases lining up with TRBD2. The germline gives CDR1 GTSNPN, CDR2 SVGIG (reference sequence). Trimming removed 0 bases from V and 1 base from J; junction bases left unmatched: 2. The CDR3 runs to 15 residues. CDR3 loop: CAWSVRGGNTGELFF. The CDR3 DNA reads TGTGCCTGGAGTGTACGCGGGGGGAACACCGGGGAGCTGTTTTTT.